The clone carrying this T cell receptor beta chain has at least ten counts. These patients, aged 18 to 65, had recently diagnosed hyperthyroidism lasting under 2 months. Source material for PBMCs was 9 to 10 ml fresh peripheral blood. The CDR3 runs 15 residues. Trimming removed 5 bases from V and 5 bases from J, with 18 bases in between. Amplification targeted TCR beta CDR3 regions from RNA transcripts. First-round RT-PCR with HTBI primers amplified the TCR CDR3 region. Using its own MiXCR run on the multiplex PCR reads, TCRdb lists one record per CDR3 protein. The table includes about 400,000 distinct CDR3 sequences, about 15% detected once. The data stem from a study of T cells in Graves' hyperthyroidism and ophthalmopathy.

The TCR was taken from a woman aged 25 to 39 with Graves' hyperthyroidism. The sequenced sample consisted of blood. The chain links TRBV12-3 or TRBV12-4 to TRBJ1-2; possible D gene TRBD1, 5 bases. CDR3 sequence (DNA): TGTGCCAGCAGTCCCGCCCCGTGGGGGAGTTATGGCTACACCTTC. Its translation: CASSPAPWGSYGYTF.